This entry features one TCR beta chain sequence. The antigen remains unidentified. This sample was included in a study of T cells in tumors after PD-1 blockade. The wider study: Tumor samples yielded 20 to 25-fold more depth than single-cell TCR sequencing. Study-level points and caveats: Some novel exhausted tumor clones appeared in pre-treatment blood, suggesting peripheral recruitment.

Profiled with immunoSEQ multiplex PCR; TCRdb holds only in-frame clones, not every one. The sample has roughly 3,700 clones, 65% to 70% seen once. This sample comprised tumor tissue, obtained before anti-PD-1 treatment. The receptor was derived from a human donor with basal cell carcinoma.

The CDR3 loop is CASSFTGGAFNEQFF. In DNA form, the CDR3 reads TGTGCCAGCAGTTTCACAGGGGGGGCCTTCAATGAGCAGTTCTTC. The chain combines TRBV27 with TRBJ2-1, with D perhaps matching TRBD1 (8 bases). CDR1 is MNHEY, CDR2 SMNVEV, per germline (reference sequence). The V gene lost 3 bases and the J gene lost 6 bases, with 15 bases spanning the gap. The CDR3 covers 15 residues.